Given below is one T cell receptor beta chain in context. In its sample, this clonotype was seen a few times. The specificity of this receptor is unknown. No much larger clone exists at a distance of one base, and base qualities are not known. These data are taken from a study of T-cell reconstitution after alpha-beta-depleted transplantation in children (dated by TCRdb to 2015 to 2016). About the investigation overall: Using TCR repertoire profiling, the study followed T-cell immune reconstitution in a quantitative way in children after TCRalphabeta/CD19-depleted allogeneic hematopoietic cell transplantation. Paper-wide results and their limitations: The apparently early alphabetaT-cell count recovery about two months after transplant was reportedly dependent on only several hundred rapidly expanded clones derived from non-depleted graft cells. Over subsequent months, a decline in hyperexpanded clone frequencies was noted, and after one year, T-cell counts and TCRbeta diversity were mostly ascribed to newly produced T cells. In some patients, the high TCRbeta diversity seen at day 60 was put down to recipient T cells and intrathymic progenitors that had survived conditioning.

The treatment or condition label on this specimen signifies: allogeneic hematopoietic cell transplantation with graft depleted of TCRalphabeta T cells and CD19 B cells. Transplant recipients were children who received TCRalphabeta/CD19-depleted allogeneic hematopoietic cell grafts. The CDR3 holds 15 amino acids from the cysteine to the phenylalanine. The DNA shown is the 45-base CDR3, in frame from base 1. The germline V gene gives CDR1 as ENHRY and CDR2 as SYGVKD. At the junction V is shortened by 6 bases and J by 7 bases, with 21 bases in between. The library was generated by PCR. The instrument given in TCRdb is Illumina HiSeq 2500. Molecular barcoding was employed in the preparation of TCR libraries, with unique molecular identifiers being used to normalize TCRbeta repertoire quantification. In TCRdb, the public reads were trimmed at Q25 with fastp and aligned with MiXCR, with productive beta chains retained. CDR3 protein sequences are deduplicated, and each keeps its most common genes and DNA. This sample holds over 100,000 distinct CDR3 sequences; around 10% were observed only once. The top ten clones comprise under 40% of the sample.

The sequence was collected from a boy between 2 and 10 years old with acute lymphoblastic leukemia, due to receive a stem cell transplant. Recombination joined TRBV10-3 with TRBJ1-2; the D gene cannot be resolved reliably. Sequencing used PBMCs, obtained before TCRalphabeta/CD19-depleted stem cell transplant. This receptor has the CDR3 CAISPERAHAGGYTF. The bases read TGTGCCATCAGCCCCGAAAGGGCGCATGCTGGTGGCTACACCTTC.